Listed here are 6 T cell receptor beta chains from one sample, sequenced in a study of blood T cell repertoires in COVID-19. The data were produced by immunoSEQ multiplex PCR, yet TCRdb's version contains in-frame clones alone and is incomplete. The profile shows about 300,000 clones, about 84% of them singletons. The specimen was peripheral blood. Receptors originate from a woman in her fifties or sixties with acute or convalescent COVID-19.

This clone showed up just a few times. The V and J genes are TRBV6-6 and TRBJ2-5; the D gene is possibly TRBD1 (6 bases). CDR1 and CDR2 (germline): MNHNY, SVGAGI (reference sequence). V lost 7 bases to trimming and J lost 5 bases, with 14 bases between them. This CDR3 is built from 13 residues. CDR3 nucleotides: TGTGCCAGCACGGGCAGGGGAGAGGAGACCCAGTACTTC. This translates into CASTGRGEETQYF.

V gene TRBV6-2 or TRBV6-3 combines with J gene TRBJ2-7; D not resolved. The CDR3 has 15 residues. Trimming left V 2 bases short and J 4 bases short, with 15 bases between. Germline loops: CDR1 MNHEY, CDR2 SVGEGT. Here the CDR3 reads CASSYGHISWYEQYF. The CDR3 DNA is TGTGCCAGCAGTTACGGGCACATATCCTGGTACGAGCAGTACTTC.

The genes are TRBV4-2 and TRBJ2-3, with 12 bases aligning to TRBD2. This CDR3 is 17 amino acids long. The V gene's germline CDR1 is LGHNA and CDR2 YNFKEQ. V lost 6 bases and J lost 0; bases outside the gene matches: 7. CDR3 DNA: TGTGCCAGCAGAGGACTAGCGGGGATATATAGCACAGATACGCAGTATTTT. As protein: CASRGLAGIYSTDTQYF.

The chain couples TRBV5-6 to TRBJ2-1; maybe TRBD2 (6 bases). CDR1 is SGHDT and CDR2 is YYEEEE in the germline V gene. V was shortened by 1 base and J by 2 bases, with 13 bases between the two germline ends. The CDR3 runs to 16 residues. CDR3 amino acids: CASSLTWRDPYNEQFF. For the CDR3, the DNA is TGTGCCAGCAGCTTGACGTGGCGGGATCCCTACAATGAGCAGTTCTTC.

The V call is TRBV7-2, the J call TRBJ1-2; 9 positions agree with TRBD1. This CDR3 has 15 residues. Per the germline V gene, CDR1 is SGHTA and CDR2 is FQGNSA. The ends lost 5 bases at V and 2 bases at J; junction bases unmatched: 6. The chain's CDR3 is CASSPHGQGNYGYTF. CDR3 nucleotide sequence: TGTGCCAGCAGCCCGCACGGACAGGGGAACTATGGCTACACCTTC.

V is TRBV27 and J is TRBJ2-7; the match to TRBD1 covers 9 bases. With 8 bases clipped from V and 5 bases from J, the junction kept 10 bases outside the gene matches. The CDR3 consists of 14 residues. Germline-derived CDR1 and CDR2 are MNHEY and SMNVEV (reference sequence). The CDR3 DNA is TGTGCCAGCGCTAACAGGGGGCATATTAACGAGCAGTACTTC. Protein product: CASANRGHINEQYF.